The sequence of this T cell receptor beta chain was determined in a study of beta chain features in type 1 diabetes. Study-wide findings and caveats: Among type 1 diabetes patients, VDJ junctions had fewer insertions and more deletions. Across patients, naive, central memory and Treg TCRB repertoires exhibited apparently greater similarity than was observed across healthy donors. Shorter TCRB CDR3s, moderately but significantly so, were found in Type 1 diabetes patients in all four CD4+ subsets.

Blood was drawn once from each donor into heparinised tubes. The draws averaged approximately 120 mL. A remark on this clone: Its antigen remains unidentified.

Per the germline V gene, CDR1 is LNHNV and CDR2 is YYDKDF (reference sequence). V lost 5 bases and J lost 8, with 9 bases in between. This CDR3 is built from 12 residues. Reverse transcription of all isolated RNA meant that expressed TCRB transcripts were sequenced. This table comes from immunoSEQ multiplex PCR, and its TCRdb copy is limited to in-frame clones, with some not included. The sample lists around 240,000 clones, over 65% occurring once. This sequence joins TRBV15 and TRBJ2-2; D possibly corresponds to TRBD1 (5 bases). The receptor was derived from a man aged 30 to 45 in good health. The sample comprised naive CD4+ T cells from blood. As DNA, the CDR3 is TGTGCCACCAGCCGCCAGGGAGGGGAGCTGTTTTTT. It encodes CATSRQGGELFF.